Below, 8 T cell receptor beta chains from the same sample are listed, as sequenced in a study of T cell repertoires in cytomegalovirus infection. Each CDR3 protein is one row after TCRdb ran MiXCR on the reads. The repertoire holds about 830,000 distinct CDR3 sequences, with about 31% as singletons. These receptors have no known antigen. The specimen was cultured CD8+ T cells from PBMCs, collected from culture after CMV antigen stimulation. The receptors originated from a human donor in good health (CMV status not recorded). Some clones in this sample may be carry-over from other donors' samples.

The chain is built from TRBV7-9 and TRBJ2-2; tentative D call: TRBD2 (6 bases). Looked up from germline, CDR1 is SEHNR and CDR2 is FQNEAQ (reference sequence). Between the trimmed V and J ends, which lost 1 base and 7 bases, there was a span of 10 bases. There are 14 residues in the CDR3. Here the CDR3 reads CASSLVGGVGELFF. The CDR3 DNA reads TGTGCCAGCAGCTTAGTTGGAGGGGTCGGGGAGCTGTTTTTT.

This clonotype has ten or more counts. V and J are TRBV7-6 and TRBJ2-5, with TRBD2 as a possible D gene (6 bases). V shed 5 bases and J shed 5 bases, with 15 bases lying between them. The CDR3 has 14 amino acids. CDR1 SGHVS and CDR2 FNYEAQ come from the germline V gene. The CDR3 region is CASSLGGIEETQYF. CDR3 in DNA: TGTGCCAGCAGCCTTGGGGGGATAGAGGAGACCCAGTACTTC.

There are a few counts of this clonotype. CDR3 nucleotide sequence: TGCGCCAGCAGCCAAGATCCCGGGACAGGGAGAGAGCAGTACTTC. It translates to CASSQDPGTGREQYF. This chain links TRBV4-1 with TRBJ2-7, with 9 bases matching TRBD1. With 0 bases clipped from V and 7 bases from J, the junction kept 7 bases outside the gene matches. The length of the CDR3 is 15 residues. The germline V gene encodes CDR1 MGHRA and CDR2 YSYEKL.

This clonotype has just a few counts. The chain has TRBV4-2 and TRBJ2-2; D call uncertain. The CDR3 covers 18 residues. Trimming removed 6 bases at V and 1 base at J, with 21 bases between. Germline V lookup: CDR1 LGHNA, CDR2 YNFKEQ. The CDR3: CASSFAREYLENTGELFF. CDR3 DNA: TGTGCCAGCAGTTTCGCAAGAGAGTACCTTGAGAACACCGGGGAGCTGTTTTTT.

This clonotype has only a few counts. V usage is TRBV7-8 and J usage is TRBJ1-4; 7 bases match TRBD1. Germline V gives CDR1 SGHVS, CDR2 FQNEAQ. The CDR3 is 19 residues long. V gave up 3 bases and J gave up 0 bases; unmatched junction bases: 13. The CDR3 DNA reads TGTGCCAGCAGCTTGATCTGGACAGGCGACCCTACAACTAATGAAAAACTGTTTTTT. Translation gives CASSLIWTGDPTTNEKLFF.

This chain uses TRBV27 with TRBJ2-1; 7 positions agree with TRBD1. Germline assignment: CDR1 MNHEY and CDR2 SMNVEV (reference sequence). This CDR3 is built from 15 residues. V lost 2 bases to trimming and J lost 7 bases; unmatched junction nucleotides: 8. CDR3 loop: CASSLIGTAGNEQFF. As DNA, the CDR3 is TGTGCCAGCAGTTTAATAGGGACAGCCGGGAATGAGCAGTTCTTC.

The chain recombines TRBV29-1 with TRBJ2-3; the D gene is possibly TRBD2 (6 bases). The V gene's germline CDR1 is SQVTM and CDR2 ANQGSEA. The CDR3 runs 16 residues. Trimming stripped 2 bases from V and 6 bases from J, with 21 bases between. For the CDR3, the DNA is TGCAGCGTTGAAAGTTCCGGGGGTAGGCGGGATGATACGCAGTATTTT. Its translation is CSVESSGGRRDDTQYF.

Regarding this clonotype: A much larger clone is a single base away; this may be a read error. The chain uses TRBV7-2 and TRBJ2-2; D may match TRBD1 or TRBD2 (5 bases each). Trimming cost V 3 bases and J 6 bases, with 11 bases left between them. This CDR3 spans 14 amino acids. Germline loops: CDR1 SGHTA, CDR2 FQGNSA. The CDR3: CASSFFRGAGELFF. In nucleotides, the CDR3 is TGTGCCAGCAGCTTTTTCCGAGGGGCCGGGGAGCTGTTTTTT.